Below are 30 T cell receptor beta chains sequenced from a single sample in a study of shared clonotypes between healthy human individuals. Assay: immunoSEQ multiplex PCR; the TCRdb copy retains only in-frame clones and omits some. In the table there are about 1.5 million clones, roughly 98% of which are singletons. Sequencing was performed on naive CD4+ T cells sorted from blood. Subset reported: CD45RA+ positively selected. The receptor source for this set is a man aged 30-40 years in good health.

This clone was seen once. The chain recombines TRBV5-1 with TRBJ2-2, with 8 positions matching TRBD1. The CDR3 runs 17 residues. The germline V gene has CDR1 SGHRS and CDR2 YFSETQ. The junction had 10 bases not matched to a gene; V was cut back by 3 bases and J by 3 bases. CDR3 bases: TGCGCCAGCAGCTCCTGGGGGACAGGCGGGGACACCGGGGAGCTGTTTTTT. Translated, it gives CASSSWGTGGDTGELFF.

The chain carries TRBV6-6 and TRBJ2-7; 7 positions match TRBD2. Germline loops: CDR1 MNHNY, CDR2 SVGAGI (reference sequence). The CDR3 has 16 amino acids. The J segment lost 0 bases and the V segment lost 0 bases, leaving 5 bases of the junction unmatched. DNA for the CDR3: TGTGCCAGCAGTTACTCGAGTGGGAGGGGCTCCTACGAGCAGTACTTC. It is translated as CASSYSSGRGSYEQYF.

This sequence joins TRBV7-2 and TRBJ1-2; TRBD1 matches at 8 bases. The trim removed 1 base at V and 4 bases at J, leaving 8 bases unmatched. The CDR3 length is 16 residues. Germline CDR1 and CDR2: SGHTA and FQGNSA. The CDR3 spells CASSLGVQGAGYGYTF. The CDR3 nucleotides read TGTGCCAGCAGCTTAGGGGTGCAGGGGGCGGGCTATGGCTACACCTTC. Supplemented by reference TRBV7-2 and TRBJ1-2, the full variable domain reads GAGVSQSPSNKVTEKGKDVELRCDPISGHTALYWYRQSLGQGLEFLIYFQGNSAPDKSGLPSDRFSAERTGGSVSTLTIQRTQQEDSAVYLCASSLGVQGAGYGYTFGSGTRLTVV.

The CDR3 nucleotides are TGTGCCAGCAGCTCTGGGACAGGGATCACTGAAGCTTTCTTT. Residues: CASSSGTGITEAFF. V is TRBV7-9 and J is TRBJ1-1; 9 bases line up with TRBD1. The V gene end was trimmed by 4 bases and the J gene end by 4 bases; junction bases not matched to a gene: 4. The CDR3 totals 14 residues. Germline CDR1 reads SEHNR; CDR2 reads FQNEAQ (reference sequence).

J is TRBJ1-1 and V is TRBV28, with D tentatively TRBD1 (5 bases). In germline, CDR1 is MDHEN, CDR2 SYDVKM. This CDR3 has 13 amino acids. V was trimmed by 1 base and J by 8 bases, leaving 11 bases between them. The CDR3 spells CASSLLGRDEAFF. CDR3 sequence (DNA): TGTGCCAGCAGTTTATTGGGCAGGGACGAAGCTTTCTTT.

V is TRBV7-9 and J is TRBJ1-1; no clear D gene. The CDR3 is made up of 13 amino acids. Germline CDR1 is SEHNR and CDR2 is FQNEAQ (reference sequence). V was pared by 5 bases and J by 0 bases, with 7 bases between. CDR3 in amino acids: CASSRGLNTEAFF. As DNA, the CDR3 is TGTGCCAGCAGCCGCGGGCTGAACACTGAAGCTTTCTTT.

CDR3 residues: CSVKRSPTNEKLFF. Written as DNA, the CDR3 is TGCAGCGTTAAACGGTCACCAACTAATGAAAAACTGTTTTTT. The chain carries TRBV29-1 and TRBJ1-4; D gene unclear. CDR1 and CDR2 from the germline V gene are SQVTM and ANQGSEA. Trimming cost V 5 bases and J 0 bases, with 10 bases left between them. CDR3 length: 14 residues.

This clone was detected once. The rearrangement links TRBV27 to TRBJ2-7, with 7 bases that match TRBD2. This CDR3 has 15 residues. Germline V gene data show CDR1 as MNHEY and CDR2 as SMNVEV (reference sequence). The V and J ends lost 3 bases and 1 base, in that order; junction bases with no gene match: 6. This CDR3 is CASSFRTRESYEQYF. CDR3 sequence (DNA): TGTGCCAGCAGTTTTAGGACGCGGGAGTCCTACGAGCAGTACTTC.

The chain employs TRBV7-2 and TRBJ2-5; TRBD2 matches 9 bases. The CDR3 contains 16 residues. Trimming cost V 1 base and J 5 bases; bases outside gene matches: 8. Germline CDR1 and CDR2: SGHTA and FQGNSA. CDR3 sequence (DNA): TGTGCCAGCAGCTTAGGTCTAGCGGGACGACGGGAGACCCAGTACTTC. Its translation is CASSLGLAGRRETQYF.

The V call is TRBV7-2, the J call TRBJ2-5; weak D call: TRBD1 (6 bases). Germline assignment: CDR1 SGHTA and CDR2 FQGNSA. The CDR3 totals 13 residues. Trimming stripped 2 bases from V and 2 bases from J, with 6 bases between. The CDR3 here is CASSLRGQETQYF. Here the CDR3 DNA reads TGTGCCAGCAGCTTAAGGGGGCAAGAGACCCAGTACTTC.

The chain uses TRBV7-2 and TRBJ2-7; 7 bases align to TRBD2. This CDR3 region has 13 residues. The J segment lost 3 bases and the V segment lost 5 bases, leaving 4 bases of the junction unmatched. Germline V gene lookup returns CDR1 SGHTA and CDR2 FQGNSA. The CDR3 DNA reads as TGTGCCAGCAGCCGGAGCGGGGTCTACGAGCAGTACTTC. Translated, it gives CASSRSGVYEQYF.

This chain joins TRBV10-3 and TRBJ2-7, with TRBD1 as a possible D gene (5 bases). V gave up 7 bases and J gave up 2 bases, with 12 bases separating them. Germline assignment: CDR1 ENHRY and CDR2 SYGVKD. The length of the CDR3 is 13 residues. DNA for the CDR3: TGTGCCATCATGGGGCAAGATGCCTACGAGCAGTACTTC. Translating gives CAIMGQDAYEQYF.

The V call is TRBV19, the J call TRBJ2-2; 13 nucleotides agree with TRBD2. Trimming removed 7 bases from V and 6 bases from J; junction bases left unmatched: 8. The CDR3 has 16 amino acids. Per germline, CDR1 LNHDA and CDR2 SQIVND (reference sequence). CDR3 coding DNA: TGTGCCAGTACCCGGTCGACTAGCGGGAGGCCCGGGGAGCTGTTTTTT. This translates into CASTRSTSGRPGELFF.

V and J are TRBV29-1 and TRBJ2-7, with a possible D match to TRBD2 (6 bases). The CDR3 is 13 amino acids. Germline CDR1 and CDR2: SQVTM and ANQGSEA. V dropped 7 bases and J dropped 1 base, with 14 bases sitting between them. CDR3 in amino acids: CSAATRASYEQYF. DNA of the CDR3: TGCAGCGCGGCGACTAGAGCTTCCTACGAGCAGTACTTC.

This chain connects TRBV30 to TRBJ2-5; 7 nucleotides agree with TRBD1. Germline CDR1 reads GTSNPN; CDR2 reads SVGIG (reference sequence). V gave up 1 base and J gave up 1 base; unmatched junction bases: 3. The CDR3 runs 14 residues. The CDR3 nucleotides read TGTGCCTGGAGTGAGGGGGCTGGCCAAGAGACCCAGTACTTC. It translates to CAWSEGAGQETQYF.

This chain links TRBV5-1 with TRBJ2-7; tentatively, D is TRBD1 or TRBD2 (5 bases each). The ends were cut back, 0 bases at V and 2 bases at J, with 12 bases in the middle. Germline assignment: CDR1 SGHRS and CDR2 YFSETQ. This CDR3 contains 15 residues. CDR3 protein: CASSLEEGFTYEQYF. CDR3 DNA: TGCGCCAGCAGCTTGGAAGAGGGGTTCACCTACGAGCAGTACTTC.

Here the CDR3 reads CASSLGGDTNGYTF. In DNA form, the CDR3 reads TGCGCCAGCAGCCTCGGGGGGGACACCAATGGCTACACCTTC. The chain combines TRBV5-1 with TRBJ1-2; a weak D match, TRBD1 (6 bases). Germline CDR1 SGHRS, CDR2 YFSETQ. Trimming pared 4 bases from V and 6 bases from J, leaving 16 bases between. The CDR3 is made up of 14 amino acids.

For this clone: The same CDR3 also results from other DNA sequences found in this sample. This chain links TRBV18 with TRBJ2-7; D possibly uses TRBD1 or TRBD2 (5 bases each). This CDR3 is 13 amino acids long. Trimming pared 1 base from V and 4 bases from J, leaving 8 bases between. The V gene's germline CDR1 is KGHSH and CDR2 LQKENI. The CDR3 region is CASSPRDLYEQYF. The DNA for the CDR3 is TGTGCCAGCTCACCACGGGACCTATACGAGCAGTACTTC.

CDR3 in DNA: TGTGCCAGCAGCTCTTCGACAGGGTGGTTAGGTGGGGACAATGAGCAGTTCTTC. It yields the protein CASSSSTGWLGGDNEQFF. The V call is TRBV7-6, the J call TRBJ2-1, with 7 bases aligning to TRBD1. The CDR3 is 18 amino acids. V was pared by 4 bases and J by 5 bases, with 17 bases of the junction left unmatched. From germline, CDR1 is SGHVS and CDR2 FNYEAQ.

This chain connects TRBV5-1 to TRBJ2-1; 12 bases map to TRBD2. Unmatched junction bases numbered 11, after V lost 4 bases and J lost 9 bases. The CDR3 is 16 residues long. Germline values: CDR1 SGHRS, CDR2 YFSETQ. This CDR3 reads CASSTGLAGTTGEQFF. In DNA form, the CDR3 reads TGCGCCAGCAGCACTGGACTAGCGGGAACTACAGGTGAGCAGTTCTTC. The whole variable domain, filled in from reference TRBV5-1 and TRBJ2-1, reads KAGVTQTPRYLIKTRGQQVTLSCSPISGHRSVSWYQQTPGQGLQFLFEYFSETQRNKGNFPGRFSGRQFSNSRSEMNVSTLELGDSALYLCASSTGLAGTTGEQFFGPGTRLTVL.

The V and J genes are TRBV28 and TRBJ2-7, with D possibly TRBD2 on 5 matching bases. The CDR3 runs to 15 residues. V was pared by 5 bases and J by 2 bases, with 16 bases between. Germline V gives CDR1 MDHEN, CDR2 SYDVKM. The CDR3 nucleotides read TGTGCCAGCAGTCCCCGGGGAATCCTAACCTACGAGCAGTACTTC. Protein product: CASSPRGILTYEQYF.

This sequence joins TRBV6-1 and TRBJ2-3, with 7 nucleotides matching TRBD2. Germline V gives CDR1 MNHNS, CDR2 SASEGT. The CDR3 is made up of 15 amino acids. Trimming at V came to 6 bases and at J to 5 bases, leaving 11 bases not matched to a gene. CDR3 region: CASSPWEGQGDTQYF. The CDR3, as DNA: TGTGCCAGCAGCCCGTGGGAGGGGCAAGGAGATACGCAGTATTTT.

The CDR3: CASSATGGTGELFF. CDR3 DNA sequence: TGTGCCAGCAGTGCCACCGGGGGCACCGGGGAGCTGTTTTTT. The genes are TRBV25-1 and TRBJ2-2, with a possible D match to TRBD2 (6 bases). Trimming cost V 4 bases and J 4 bases, with 10 bases left between them. Germline V gives CDR1 MGHDK, CDR2 SYGVNS. The CDR3 spans 14 residues.

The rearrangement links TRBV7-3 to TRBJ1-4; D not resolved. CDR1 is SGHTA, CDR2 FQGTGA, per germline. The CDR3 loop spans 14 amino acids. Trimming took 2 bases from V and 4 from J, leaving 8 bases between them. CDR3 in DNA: TGTGCCAGCAGCTTAGAGTCCGTTAATGAAAAACTGTTTTTT. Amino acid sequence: CASSLESVNEKLFF. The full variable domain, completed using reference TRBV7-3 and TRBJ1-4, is GAGVSQTPSNKVTEKGKYVELRCDPISGHTALYWYRQSLGQGPEFLIYFQGTGAADDSGLPNDRFFAVRPEGSVSTLKIQRTERGDSAVYLCASSLESVNEKLFFGSGTQLSVL.

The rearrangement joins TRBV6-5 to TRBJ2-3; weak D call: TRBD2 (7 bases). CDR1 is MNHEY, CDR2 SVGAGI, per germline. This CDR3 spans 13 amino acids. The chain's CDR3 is CGTKGGDTDTQYF. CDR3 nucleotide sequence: TGTGGAACGAAAGGGGGGGACACAGATACGCAGTATTTT.

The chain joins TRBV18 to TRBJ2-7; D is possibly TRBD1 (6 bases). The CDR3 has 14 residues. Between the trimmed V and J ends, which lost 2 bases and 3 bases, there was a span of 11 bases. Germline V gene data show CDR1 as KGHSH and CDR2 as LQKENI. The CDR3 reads CASSPLDRNYEQYF. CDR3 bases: TGTGCCAGCTCACCATTAGACAGGAACTACGAGCAGTACTTC.

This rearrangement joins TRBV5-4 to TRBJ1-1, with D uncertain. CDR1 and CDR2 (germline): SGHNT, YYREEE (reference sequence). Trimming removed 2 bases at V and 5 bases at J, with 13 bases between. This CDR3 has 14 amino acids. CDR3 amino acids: CASSFQVGNTEAFF. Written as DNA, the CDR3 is TGTGCCAGCAGCTTTCAGGTCGGGAATACTGAAGCTTTCTTT.

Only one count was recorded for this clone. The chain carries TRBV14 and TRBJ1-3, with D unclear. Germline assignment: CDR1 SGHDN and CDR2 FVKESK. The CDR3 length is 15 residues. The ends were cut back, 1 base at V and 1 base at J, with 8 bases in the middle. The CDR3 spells CASSQARISGNTIYF. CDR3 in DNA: TGTGCCAGCAGCCAAGCCAGGATATCTGGAAACACCATATATTTT.

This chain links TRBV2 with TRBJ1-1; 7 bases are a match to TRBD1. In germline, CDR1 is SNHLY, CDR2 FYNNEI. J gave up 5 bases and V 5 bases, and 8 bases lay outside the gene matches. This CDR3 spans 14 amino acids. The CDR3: CASSLQGPGTEAFF. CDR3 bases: TGTGCCAGCAGTTTACAGGGGCCGGGGACTGAAGCTTTCTTT.

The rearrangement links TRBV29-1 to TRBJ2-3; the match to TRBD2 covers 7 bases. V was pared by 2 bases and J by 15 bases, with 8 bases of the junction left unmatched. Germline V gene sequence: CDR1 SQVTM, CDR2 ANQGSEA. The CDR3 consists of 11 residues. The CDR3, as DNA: TGCAGCGTTGAAATGGGAGGGAGGCAATATTTT. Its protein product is CSVEMGGRQYF.